This is a list of T cell receptor beta chains from one sample in a study of blood T cell repertoires in COVID-19. Measured with immunoSEQ multiplex PCR; TCRdb has only the in-frame clones, and not every one. This sample has 130,000 to 150,000 clones; about 84% occur once, and the top ten carry 8.8%. Sequencing was performed on peripheral blood. The receptor source for this set is a woman aged 80 or older in a cohort sampled during active or convalescent COVID-19. CDR3s include the opening cysteine and the closing phenylalanine or tryptophan. D genes are given only for firm matches.

V gene: TRBV15; D gene: TRBD1; CDR3 length: 17; J gene: TRBJ1-1; CDR3 DNA: TGTGCCACCAGCAGCTTCCGGGACAGGGAAAAGGACACTGAAGCTTTCTTT; CDR3 protein: CATSSFRDREKDTEAFF
V gene: TRBV19; D gene: -; CDR3 length: 14; J gene: TRBJ1-2; CDR3 DNA: TGTGCCAGTAGTATAGATGGGACACTTAATGGCTACACCTTC; CDR3 protein: CASSIDGTLNGYTF
V gene: TRBV7-2; D gene: -; CDR3 length: 13; J gene: TRBJ2-3; CDR3 DNA: -; CDR3 protein: CASSIFVLRNLYF
V gene: TRBV21-1; D gene: -; CDR3 length: 15; J gene: TRBJ2-3; CDR3 DNA: TGTGCCAGCAGCAACGGGGTGTTATGGCCAGATACGCAGTATTTT; CDR3 protein: CASSNGVLWPDTQYF
V gene: TRBV2; D gene: -; CDR3 length: 12; J gene: TRBJ2-1; CDR3 DNA: TGTGCCAGCAGTCGCGGTTACAATGAGCAGTTCTTC; CDR3 protein: CASSRGYNEQFF
V gene: TRBV28; D gene: TRBD2; CDR3 length: 13; J gene: TRBJ2-5; CDR3 DNA: TGTGCCAGCAGTTCGGCGGGGGTTGAGACCCAGTACTTC; CDR3 protein: CASSSAGVETQYF
V gene: TRBV28; D gene: -; CDR3 length: 14; J gene: TRBJ2-1; CDR3 DNA: TGTGCCAGCACAGGGGGACTCTCCTACAATGAGCAGTTCTTC; CDR3 protein: CASTGGLSYNEQFF
V gene: TRBV9; D gene: TRBD2; CDR3 length: 16; J gene: TRBJ2-3; CDR3 DNA: TGTGCCAGCAGCGTAGTCAGCGGGGGGTCCCTGGGTACGCAGTATTTT; CDR3 protein: CASSVVSGGSLGTQYF
V gene: TRBV3-1/TRBV3-2; D gene: -; CDR3 length: 14; J gene: TRBJ2-5; CDR3 DNA: TGTGCCAGCAGCCAAGTCCAGGGGCTCGAGACCCAGTACTTC; CDR3 protein: CASSQVQGLETQYF
V gene: TRBV4-2; D gene: TRBD2; CDR3 length: 14; J gene: TRBJ2-5; CDR3 DNA: TGTGCCAGCAGCCCGGGGGGGGCTCAAGAGACCCAGTACTTC; CDR3 protein: CASSPGGAQETQYF
V gene: TRBV30; D gene: TRBD1; CDR3 length: 13; J gene: TRBJ2-1; CDR3 DNA: TGTGCCGGAAGGGGACAGGGGGCGGGTGAGCAGTTCTTC; CDR3 protein: CAGRGQGAGEQFF
V gene: TRBV6-5; D gene: TRBD1; CDR3 length: 16; J gene: TRBJ2-2; CDR3 DNA: TGTGCCAGCAGTTCAACCGGGACAGCGAACACCGGGGAGCTGTTTTTT; CDR3 protein: CASSSTGTANTGELFF
V gene: TRBV5-1; D gene: TRBD1; CDR3 length: 14; J gene: TRBJ2-7; CDR3 DNA: TGCGCCAGCAGCTTGGATACTACAGGGGGCGAGCAGTACTTC; CDR3 protein: CASSLDTTGGEQYF
V gene: TRBV15; D gene: -; CDR3 length: 16; J gene: TRBJ2-7; CDR3 DNA: TGTGCCACCAGCAGACCATGGGGACCCGGGGGTTACGAGCAGTACTTC; CDR3 protein: CATSRPWGPGGYEQYF
V gene: TRBV7-8; D gene: -; CDR3 length: 14; J gene: TRBJ2-1; CDR3 DNA: TGTGCCAGCAGCGCGGATCGGGGGGCCAATGAGCAGTTCTTC; CDR3 protein: CASSADRGANEQFF
V gene: TRBV7-9; D gene: -; CDR3 length: 18; J gene: TRBJ1-1; CDR3 DNA: TGTGCCAGCAGCTTCTATGTCAGGTCGGTTTCTGGGAACACTGAAGCTTTCTTT; CDR3 protein: CASSFYVRSVSGNTEAFF
V gene: TRBV11-2; D gene: TRBD1; CDR3 length: 15; J gene: TRBJ1-1; CDR3 DNA: TGTGCCAGCAACCGACAGGGGGCTTTGAACACTGAAGCTTTCTTT; CDR3 protein: CASNRQGALNTEAFF